This paragraph reports one T cell receptor beta chain. Its specificity is unknown. Generated by immunoSEQ multiplex PCR, the TCRdb table keeps only in-frame clones and is missing some. The table shows around 100,000 clones, with around nine tenths occurring only once. The data were obtained in a study of graft-versus-host responses after intestinal transplantation. Germline CDR1 is MNHNS and CDR2 is SASEGT. V dropped 5 bases and J dropped 3 bases, with 13 bases sitting between them. CDR3 length: 14 residues. This TCR was sampled from a human donor who was the organ donor for an intestinal transplant. The sample here was unstimulated CD4+ T cells sorted from spleen or lymph node cells, taken before transplant. V and J are TRBV6-1 and TRBJ1-1, with D uncertain. DNA for the CDR3: TGTGCCAGCAGTCAGAGGGTCGGGGACACTGAAGCTTTCTTT. Translation gives CASSQRVGDTEAFF.